The 21 T cell receptor beta chains in this list originate from one sample, sequenced in a study of metastatic and nonmetastatic thyroid tumors. TCRdb used MiXCR to call clones anew from the PCR reads. The sample has 89,000 or so clones; 8.6% are singletons. Until they underwent thyroid surgery, no patient had received any treatment. The material sequenced was blood. The receptor source for this set is a female donor with papillary thyroid cancer or a benign thyroid nodule (not recorded which). Some clones in this sample may be carry-over from other donors' samples.

The sample holds many counts of this clone. The rearrangement joins TRBV5-1 to TRBJ2-3; D may correspond to TRBD1 or TRBD2 (6 bases each). Germline-derived CDR1 and CDR2 are SGHRS and YFSETQ. The CDR3 is 13 residues long. The V end lost 4 bases, the J end lost 4 bases, and 10 bases lay between the germline ends. CDR3 sequence (DNA): TGCGCCAGCAGCCAAGGGGGGCCAGATACGCAGTATTTT. This gives the protein CASSQGGPDTQYF.

The gene calls are TRBV6-2 or TRBV6-3 and TRBJ2-7, with a tentative D call TRBD1 (6 bases). CDR1 is MNHEY, CDR2 SVGEGT, per germline. The ends were cut back, 2 bases at V and 0 bases at J, with 11 bases in the middle. This CDR3 has 15 amino acids. The CDR3 sequence: CASSYRRDISYEQYF. In DNA, the CDR3 is TGTGCCAGCAGTTACCGCCGGGACATCTCCTACGAGCAGTACTTC.

The rearrangement joins TRBV6-2 or TRBV6-3 to TRBJ1-2; D gene uncertain. This CDR3 region has 12 residues. V was cut by 6 bases and J by 1 base, with 6 bases left in between. Germline values: CDR1 MNHEY, CDR2 SVGEGT. CDR3 region: CASSWGNYGYTF. CDR3 nucleotides: TGTGCCAGCAGCTGGGGTAACTATGGCTACACCTTC.

This clone showed up many times. This chain joins TRBV13 and TRBJ1-1; 8 positions agree with TRBD1. The germline V gene has CDR1 PRHDT and CDR2 FYEKMQ (reference sequence). This CDR3 is built from 14 residues. Germline trimming cut 0 bases from V and 7 bases from J; bases unmatched to any gene: 4. The CDR3 protein is CASSLGRGQNEAFF. The CDR3, as DNA: TGTGCCAGCAGCTTAGGCAGGGGGCAAAATGAAGCTTTCTTT.

This chain joins TRBV28 and TRBJ1-2; D perhaps matches TRBD1 (5 bases). The CDR3 totals 16 residues. Germline assignment: CDR1 MDHEN and CDR2 SYDVKM. V shed 6 bases and J shed 6 bases, with 23 bases lying between them. The DNA for the CDR3 is TGTGCCAGCAGCCAAGTCCCGGTACATGGGGCGGATGGCTACACCTTC. It is translated as CASSQVPVHGADGYTF.

This clone was picked up many times. The genes are TRBV2 and TRBJ2-2; no firm D call. Germline assignment: CDR1 SNHLY and CDR2 FYNNEI. V lost 6 bases and J lost 1, with 9 bases in between. The CDR3 is made up of 14 amino acids. The DNA of the CDR3 is TGTGCCAGCAGAGTGGACGGGAACACCGGGGAGCTGTTTTTT. Its translation is CASRVDGNTGELFF. Drawing the rest from reference TRBV2 and TRBJ2-2, the complete variable domain is EPEVTQTPSHQVTQMGQEVILRCVPISNHLYFYWYRQILGQKVEFLVSFYNNEISEKSEIFDDQFSVERPDGSNFTLKIRSTKLEDSAMYFCASRVDGNTGELFFGEGSRLTVL.

In its sample, this clone was seen many times. The V call is TRBV3-1, the J call TRBJ1-3; D is undetermined. The length of the CDR3 is 15 residues. CDR1 LGHDT and CDR2 YNNKEL come from the germline V gene (reference sequence). V lost 3 bases, J lost 2 bases, and 11 bases lay in between. CDR3 sequence reads: CASSQASGAGNTIYF. In nucleotides, the CDR3 is TGTGCCAGCAGCCAGGCTAGCGGGGCTGGAAACACCATATATTTT.

This clone turned up a few times. The chain joins TRBV27 to TRBJ2-3; 14 bases are a match to TRBD2. This CDR3 is built from 17 residues. Germline CDR1 and CDR2: MNHEY and SMNVEV (reference sequence). J gave up 4 bases and V 4 bases, and 7 bases lay outside the gene matches. CDR3 region: CASSSSGLAGGPDTQYF. CDR3 bases: TGTGCCAGCAGTTCATCCGGACTAGCGGGGGGACCAGATACGCAGTATTTT.

In its sample, this clone was seen many times. The V and J genes are TRBV28 and TRBJ2-2; 9 bases fit TRBD1. This CDR3 contains 16 residues. After removal of 5 bases from V and 4 bases from J, the junction contained 8 bases not matched to a gene. Germline V gives CDR1 MDHEN, CDR2 SYDVKM. The CDR3 nucleotides are TGTGCCAGCAGTCCCTGGACAGGGGCGGTCACCGGGGAGCTGTTTTTT. This encodes CASSPWTGAVTGELFF.

This clone was picked up a small number of times. This may arise from a read error, as a much more abundant clone is one base away. Different DNA sequences within this sample yield the same CDR3. The chain employs TRBV10-3 and TRBJ1-2; D remains ambiguous. Germline loops: CDR1 ENHRY, CDR2 SYGVKD. The CDR3 covers 14 residues. CDR3 amino acids: CAISPGETNYGYTF. The CDR3 DNA reads TGTGCCATCAGTCCAGGAGAGACTAACTACGGCTACACCTTC.

In this sample, this clone turned up many times. The chain has TRBV12-3 or TRBV12-4 and TRBJ1-1, with D unclear. Between the trimmed V and J ends, which lost 3 bases and 7 bases, there was a span of 9 bases. The CDR3 contains 12 residues. The CDR3 is CASSFVTVEAFF. The CDR3 nucleotides are TGTGCCAGCAGTTTCGTGACGGTTGAAGCTTTCTTT.

This clone occurred many times. This chain links TRBV9 with TRBJ2-3, with D perhaps matching TRBD2 (7 bases). The V gene lost 0 bases and the J gene lost 0 bases, with 14 bases spanning the gap. This CDR3 region has 17 residues. Germline V gives CDR1 SGDLS, CDR2 YYNGEE. This chain's CDR3 is CASSVAGGRSSTDTQYF. CDR3 sequence (DNA): TGTGCCAGCAGCGTAGCGGGGGGCCGCTCTAGCACAGATACGCAGTATTTT.

The table lists this clone with a few counts. This may arise from a read error, as a much more abundant clone is one base away. The rearrangement links TRBV19 to TRBJ2-7; no clear D gene. The germline gives CDR1 LNHDA, CDR2 SQIVND (reference sequence). The CDR3 has 13 amino acids. Trimming pared 8 bases from V and 2 bases from J, leaving 13 bases between. CDR3 protein: CASGRTGTYEQYF. The CDR3 DNA is TGTGCCAGTGGTAGGACGGGTACCTACGAGCAGTACTTC.

In this sample, this clone turned up many times. This CDR3 reads CASSPFVKGGGTEAFF. DNA for the CDR3: TGCGCCAGCAGCCCCTTTGTTAAGGGTGGTGGGACTGAAGCTTTCTTT. The chain couples TRBV5-1 to TRBJ1-1; D remains unclear. The V gene lost 4 bases and the J gene lost 5 bases, with 21 bases spanning the gap. The CDR3 is made up of 16 amino acids. Germline loops: CDR1 SGHRS, CDR2 YFSETQ.

This clone was recorded at least ten times. The chain is built from TRBV6-5 and TRBJ2-5, with D possibly being TRBD1 or TRBD2 (5 bases each). Germline V gene sequence: CDR1 MNHEY, CDR2 SVGAGI. The CDR3 length is 15 residues. Trimming pared 4 bases from V and 1 base from J, leaving 13 bases between. CDR3 sequence reads: CASSSPRDGQETQYF. In DNA form, the CDR3 reads TGTGCCAGCAGTTCGCCAAGGGACGGCCAAGAGACCCAGTACTTC.

This clone was counted a few times. The chain is built from TRBV6-1 and TRBJ2-1; 7 bases line up with TRBD1. Losses at the gene ends were 5 bases for V and 5 bases for J; bases not matched to a gene: 9. This CDR3 has 15 residues. From germline, CDR1 is MNHNS and CDR2 SASEGT. This CDR3 is CASSPHGTANNEQFF. For the CDR3, the DNA is TGTGCCAGCAGTCCGCACGGGACAGCCAACAATGAGCAGTTCTTC.

This clone was seen at least ten times. Given a much more abundant clone one base away, this may be a read error. Other DNA sequences within the sample encode an identical CDR3. The V call is TRBV4-1, the J call TRBJ2-7; 10 bases match TRBD1. This CDR3 comprises 13 residues. V was clipped by 5 bases and J by 5 bases; unmatched bases: 3. The germline gives CDR1 MGHRA, CDR2 YSYEKL. The CDR3 loop reads CASSTGQGDEQYF. In nucleotides, the CDR3 is TGCGCCAGCAGCACTGGACAGGGGGACGAGCAGTACTTC.

This clone was seen at least ten times. J is TRBJ2-7 and V is TRBV30; the D gene is possibly TRBD1 (6 bases). The CDR3 is 12 residues long. Germline V lookup: CDR1 GTSNPN, CDR2 SVGIG (reference sequence). Trimming took off 5 bases at V and 0 bases at J, with 8 bases between the two ends. The DNA of the CDR3 is TGTGCCTGGGTGGACAGCTCCTACGAGCAGTACTTC. It is translated as CAWVDSSYEQYF.

The chain recombines TRBV20-1 with TRBJ2-1; TRBD2 matches 12 bases. After removal of 1 base from V and 3 bases from J, the junction contained 1 base not matched to a gene. The CDR3 totals 15 residues. Germline V gene data show CDR1 as DFQATT and CDR2 as SNEGSKA (reference sequence). CDR3 in amino acids: CSARGLAGDYNEQFF. In nucleotides, the CDR3 is TGCAGTGCTAGAGGACTAGCGGGAGACTACAATGAGCAGTTCTTC.

In this sample, this clone turned up many times. The chain recombines TRBV12-3 or TRBV12-4 with TRBJ2-7; TRBD2 is a possible D gene (5 bases). This CDR3 is 15 amino acids long. V was pared by 6 bases and J by 3 bases, with 18 bases between. The DNA of the CDR3 is TGTGCCAGCAGGTCCGGGAAAACATCCCTCTACGAGCAGTACTTC. Its protein product is CASRSGKTSLYEQYF.

This clone occurred many times. This sequence joins TRBV11-2 and TRBJ2-2, with 9 bases matching TRBD2. Per the germline V gene, CDR1 is SGHAT and CDR2 is FQNNGV. Trimming took 5 bases from V and 5 from J; bases not matched to a gene: 9. This CDR3 has 16 residues. The CDR3 sequence is CASSPLAGLWTGELFF. In DNA form, the CDR3 reads TGTGCCAGCAGCCCCCTAGCGGGGTTGTGGACCGGGGAGCTGTTTTTT.